The present T cell receptor beta chain was sequenced within a study of STAT5B mutations in CD4+ large granular lymphocyte leukemia. Study as a whole: Among healthy donors, a particular HLA allele went with more CDR3 'QG' motifs. Overall study findings and caveats: Top patient clones used TRBV06 genes more often: 8/27 versus 2/35 in controls.

In the authors' methods: A productive frequency of 2.59 x 10-5 was the lowest detectable. Clones were read by immunoSEQ multiplex PCR, and TCRdb kept only the in-frame ones, dropping some. Clone size and the V and J calls come from that table; the DNA yielded D and trimming. The data show approximately 32,000 clones, with 69% seen just once and 2.7% held by the top ten. Germline trimming cut 5 bases from V and 7 bases from J; bases unmatched to any gene: 7. The CDR3 sequence is 12 residues long. In germline, CDR1 is GTSNPN, CDR2 SVGIG (reference sequence). This clone has only a few counts. No antigen is known for it.

The sequencing input was CD4+ T cells from blood buffy coats. This clonotype was obtained from a human donor in good health. The chain recombines TRBV30 with TRBJ1-1; the match to TRBD1 covers 7 bases. The CDR3 DNA is TGTGCCTGGGCCACAGGGGAGAGTGAAGCTTTCTTT. Translating it yields CAWATGESEAFF.